This TCR beta chain was captured in a study of T cell responses to AZD1222 COVID-19 vaccine. This clone was observed a single time. What it binds is not known. Pooling covered second doses at about 4 or about 12 weeks. TCRdb's copy holds only in-frame clones and misses some; the assay was immunoSEQ multiplex PCR. The sample includes roughly 150,000 clones, 80% to 95% of them seen just once. Whole-study findings and limits: Clonal diversity was possibly underestimated, and white British individuals and females predominated among donors. Spike regions recognized by vaccine-associated CD4 TCRs spanned the protein, led by 160-218 and 743-854. Baseline serology detected seropositivity in only a handful of AZD1222 recipients.

With 3 bases clipped from V and 8 bases from J, the junction kept 12 bases outside the gene matches. The CDR3 is made up of 14 amino acids. Looked up from germline, CDR1 is DFQATT and CDR2 is SNEGSKA (reference sequence). The clonotype comes from an adult who received the AZD1222 COVID-19 vaccine. This sequence joins TRBV20-1 and TRBJ1-2; TRBD1 matches 7 bases. This material consisted of peripheral blood, taken 28 days after the second AZD1222 dose. The DNA for the CDR3 is TGCAGTGCTAGTTCCCCCCCGGGACAGATGGGCTACACCTTC. Translating it yields CSASSPPGQMGYTF.